This record looks at one T cell receptor beta chain sequence and its context. Its matching antigen is unknown. Assay: immunoSEQ multiplex PCR; the TCRdb copy retains only in-frame clones and omits some. Of some 2,500,000 clones in the sample, around 93% were seen once. J was trimmed by 1 base and V by 4 bases; bases with no gene match: 11. Per the germline V gene, CDR1 is SGDLS and CDR2 is YYNGEE. CDR3 length: 17 residues. The data derive from a study of shared clonotypes between healthy human individuals. Study summary: There were three CD4 naive, three CD4 memory, two CD8 naive and one CD8 memory plates per donor.

Study-level points and caveats: Generally, naive subsets came out with larger estimated richness than memory subsets. Clonotypes not shared had lower generation probabilities than those common to all four donors.

This receptor was taken from a man aged 18 to 29 in good health. Some clones in this sample may be carry-over from other donors' samples. The chain couples TRBV9 to TRBJ2-1; 7 bases line up with TRBD2. Sequencing was done on a sample of naive CD4+ T cells from PBMCs. Subset noted: CD45RA+ positively selected. The CDR3 DNA is TGTGCCAGCAGCCCGAAGCCGGGGGAGGGATCCTACAATGAGCAGTTCTTC. Its translation is CASSPKPGEGSYNEQFF.